The source of this T cell receptor (beta chain) is a study of T-cell memory formation after mild COVID-19. Germline V lookup: CDR1 SGHVS, CDR2 FNYEAQ. The CDR3 is 14 residues long. The germline V and J ends were trimmed by 7 bases and 1 base, with 13 bases remaining between them. Study-wide points: Of the contracting clones, CD4+ ones lay mainly in CM and EM, and CD8+ ones in EMRA.

One entry per CDR3 protein results from TCRdb running MiXCR on the 5' RACE reads. The sample holds around 340,000 distinct CDR3 sequences, roughly 15% seen once. In this sample, this clonotype turned up a few times. The antigen is not known. Sample: PBMCs or a T cell subset sorted from them (not recorded which). V is TRBV7-6 and J is TRBJ1-1, with D unresolved. The sequence came from a man aged 18 to 29 who had mild COVID-19 (a few samples of this study predate the infection). Cell type and time point are not known. CDR3 in amino acids: CASTSADTNTEAFF. The CDR3 bases are TGTGCCAGCACCTCGGCCGACACGAACACTGAAGCTTTCTTT.